Below are 3 T cell receptor beta chains sequenced from a single sample in a study of blood T cell repertoires in COVID-19. Repertoires were generated with immunoSEQ multiplex PCR, while TCRdb's copy carries only in-frame clones and drops some. This sample carries some 53,000 clones, over 75% of them seen once, and the ten largest clones take 11% to 15%. The specimen sequenced was peripheral blood. The receptor set was obtained from a man between 65 and 79 years old with acute or convalescent COVID-19.

This chain connects TRBV4-1 to TRBJ2-5; 7 nucleotides line up with TRBD2. Germline trimming cut 4 bases from V and 4 bases from J; bases unmatched to any gene: 12. The CDR3 runs 16 residues. The germline V gene has CDR1 MGHRA and CDR2 YSYEKL. Here the CDR3 reads CASSPLGLPRGETQYF. CDR3 coding DNA: TGCGCCAGCAGCCCCTTGGGACTACCTAGGGGAGAGACCCAGTACTTC.

The chain combines TRBV4-3 with TRBJ1-1; D unresolved. V was cut by 4 bases and J by 0 bases, with 12 bases left in between. The CDR3 sequence is 15 residues long. CDR1 is LGHNA, CDR2 YSLEER, per germline. The CDR3 bases are TGCGCCAGCAGCCGAGATGGCACATTGAACACTGAAGCTTTCTTT. Its translation: CASSRDGTLNTEAFF.

This clone was seen a few times. The chain links TRBV3-1 (or the pseudogene TRBV3-2) to TRBJ1-1; 10 nucleotides line up with TRBD1. The CDR3 spans 15 residues. CDR1 is LGHDT, CDR2 YNNKEL, per germline (reference sequence). V lost 4 bases to trimming and J lost 9 bases; unmatched junction nucleotides: 11. The CDR3 sequence: CASSPSGQGGAQAFF. CDR3 DNA sequence: TGTGCCAGCAGCCCTTCCGGACAGGGGGGGGCTCAAGCTTTCTTT.